These 18 T cell receptor beta chains were sequenced from one sample in a study of vaccination effects on CD4 cells after COVID-19 (dated by TCRdb to between 2022 and 2023). Libraries were made using the immunoSEQ multiplex PCR assay. TCRdb provides this immuneACCESS table in a form limited to in-frame rearrangements. Some clones are lacking; in checked studies, under half of them reflect an unresolved V gene, and why the rest are absent is not known. The sample table lists 20,000 to 30,000 clones, roughly 85% of them with a count of one. About 6.5% of the sample is taken by the ten largest. In the ViraFEST assay, PBMC were stimulated with viral peptide pools, and antigen-specific CD4+ T cell clonotypes were then identified by expansion using TCR sequencing. After 10 days of culture, CD4+ T cells were isolated with the EasySep CD4+ T cell isolation kit. Participants received two doses of either the BNT162b2 or the mRNA-1273 mRNA SARS-CoV-2 vaccine.

For these TCRs, the target antigens are not known. Sequenced here: CD4+ T cells from PBMCs cultured with SARS-CoV-2 spike peptides, sampled after COVID-19 vaccination. Interpreted using the paper, the cell subset or site label stands for: SARS-CoV-2 spike overlapping peptide pool stimulation. These receptors came from a human donor who received a COVID-19 vaccine. Some clones in this sample may be carry-over from other donors' samples.

The rearrangement uses TRBV18 and TRBJ2-1; the match to TRBD2 covers 8 bases. The CDR3 contains 17 residues. After removal of 0 bases from V and 5 bases from J, the junction contained 9 bases not matched to a gene. In germline, CDR1 is KGHSH, CDR2 LQKENI. Here the CDR3 reads CASSPPETGGPNNEQFF. In nucleotides, the CDR3 is TGTGCCAGCTCACCACCGGAAACGGGGGGGCCTAACAATGAGCAGTTCTTC.

This clone was counted between two and nine times. This rearrangement joins TRBV19 to TRBJ1-2; TRBD1 aligns across 9 bases. This CDR3 spans 17 amino acids. Germline V gene sequence: CDR1 LNHDA, CDR2 SQIVND (reference sequence). V lost 5 bases and J lost 3; bases outside the gene matches: 13. The CDR3 is CASSPQTRDRDHYGYTF. The DNA of the CDR3 is TGTGCCAGTAGTCCTCAGACACGGGACAGGGATCACTATGGCTACACCTTC.

This chain links TRBV27 with TRBJ1-3; 8 bases align to TRBD1. There are 20 residues in the CDR3. Trimming took 5 bases from V and 0 from J; bases not matched to a gene: 18. Germline CDR1 is MNHEY and CDR2 is SMNVEV (reference sequence). The CDR3 reads CASSPRTGYGQGFSGNTIYF. The CDR3 region has the DNA TGTGCCAGCAGTCCGCGAACCGGGTATGGACAGGGCTTCTCTGGAAACACCATATATTTT.

This sequence joins TRBV12-5 and TRBJ2-3; D is unresolved. The V end lost 2 bases, the J end lost 4 bases, and 7 bases lay between the germline ends. Germline CDR1 LGHNT, CDR2 FRNRAP. CDR3 length: 13 residues. The CDR3, as DNA: TGTGCTAGTGGTTTGAATTCGGCAGATACGCAGTATTTT. Amino acids: CASGLNSADTQYF.

The chain links TRBV28 to TRBJ1-2; D is ambiguous. The germline V gene has CDR1 MDHEN and CDR2 SYDVKM. The CDR3 extends over 12 amino acids. V lost 8 bases and J 2 bases, leaving 9 bases between the germline ends. The CDR3 sequence: CASGGVNYGYTF. CDR3 sequence (DNA): TGTGCCAGCGGTGGGGTAAACTATGGCTACACCTTC.

This clone turned up a few times. The chain is built from TRBV18 and TRBJ1-2, with a possible D match to TRBD1 (6 bases). Looked up from germline, CDR1 is KGHSH and CDR2 is LQKENI. The germline V and J ends were trimmed by 2 bases and 4 bases, with 14 bases remaining between them. The CDR3 is 15 amino acids. This CDR3 is CASSPARQDTYGYTF. The CDR3, as DNA: TGTGCCAGCTCACCAGCAAGACAGGACACCTATGGCTACACCTTC. The whole variable domain, remainder taken from reference TRBV18 and TRBJ1-2, is NAGVMQNPRHLVRRRGQEARLRCSPMKGHSHVYWYRQLPEEGLKFMVYLQKENIIDESGMPKERFSAEFPKEGPSILRIQQVVRGDSAAYFCASSPARQDTYGYTFGSGTRLTVV.

J is TRBJ2-1 and V is TRBV24-1, with D perhaps matching TRBD2 (6 bases). Trimming cost V 3 bases and J 0 bases, with 11 bases left between them. The CDR3 length is 16 residues. In germline, CDR1 is KGHDR, CDR2 SFDVKD. CDR3: CATSDTDGSSYNEQFF. The CDR3 bases are TGTGCCACCAGTGATACGGACGGGAGCTCCTACAATGAGCAGTTCTTC.

The chain has TRBV9 and TRBJ1-5; possibly TRBD1 for D (5 bases). The germline V gene encodes CDR1 SGDLS and CDR2 YYNGEE. The CDR3 sequence is 14 residues long. Trimming took off 4 bases at V and 2 bases at J, with 10 bases between the two ends. CDR3 DNA: TGTGCCAGCAGCATCGGGACCGGCAATCAGCCCCAGCATTTT. Residues: CASSIGTGNQPQHF.

The chain has TRBV7-3 and TRBJ1-2, with D perhaps matching TRBD1 (6 bases). V was trimmed by 5 bases and J by 8 bases, leaving 15 bases between them. The germline V gene encodes CDR1 SGHTA and CDR2 FQGTGA. The CDR3 is 13 amino acids. CDR3 sequence: CASSQDSAGGYTF. The CDR3, as DNA: TGTGCCAGCAGCCAGGACAGCGCGGGAGGCTACACCTTC.

The chain uses TRBV5-5 and TRBJ1-5; a possible D gene is TRBD1 (5 bases). V lost 5 bases and J lost 8, with 20 bases in between. Per germline, CDR1 SGHKS and CDR2 YYEKEE (reference sequence). This CDR3 is 15 amino acids long. The CDR3 region has the DNA TGTGCCAGCAGTTTACGCGGGACCCTCGGGGAGCCCCAGCATTTT. Translation: CASSLRGTLGEPQHF.

This rearrangement joins TRBV6-4 to TRBJ2-1; TRBD1 matches 7 bases. Germline CDR1 reads MRHNA; CDR2 reads SNTAGT. This CDR3 is 15 amino acids long. Germline trimming cut 3 bases from V and 0 bases from J; bases unmatched to any gene: 2. CDR3 nucleotides: TGTGCCAGCAGTGAAAACAGGGGCTCCTACAATGAGCAGTTCTTC. It yields the protein CASSENRGSYNEQFF.

The rearrangement joins TRBV27 to TRBJ2-5; 7 nucleotides line up with TRBD1. CDR1 is MNHEY, CDR2 SMNVEV, per germline (reference sequence). This CDR3 region has 12 residues. After removal of 6 bases from V and 5 bases from J, the junction contained 3 bases not matched to a gene. The CDR3 region has the DNA TGTGCCAGCAGAGGGGGCGCGGAGACCCAGTACTTC. It codes for CASRGGAETQYF.

This chain links TRBV4-1 with TRBJ1-2; D gene unclear. The CDR3 spans 14 residues. The V gene's germline CDR1 is MGHRA and CDR2 YSYEKL. The ends were cut back, 3 bases at V and 7 bases at J, with 15 bases in the middle. The CDR3 reads CASSQVGDSLGYTF. CDR3 sequence (DNA): TGCGCCAGCAGCCAGGTGGGAGACTCCCTTGGCTACACCTTC.

V and J are TRBV15 and TRBJ2-7; 8 bases match TRBD1. The CDR3 totals 15 residues. The V gene's germline CDR1 is LNHNV and CDR2 YYDKDF (reference sequence). V lost 0 bases, J lost 7 bases, and 8 bases stayed unmatched. The CDR3 protein is CATSRDRGLFSEQYV. The CDR3 region has the DNA TGTGCCACCAGCAGAGACAGGGGGCTGTTTTCTGAGCAGTACGTC.

The chain carries TRBV6-6 and TRBJ2-6, with 7 bases identical to TRBD1. Germline CDR1 MNHNY, CDR2 SVGAGI (reference sequence). CDR3 size: 14 residues. The trim removed 11 bases at V and 4 bases at J, leaving 8 bases unmatched. The CDR3 region has the DNA TGTGCCGCCCAGGGGGTTGCGGGGGCCAACGTCCTGACTTTC. This gives the protein CAAQGVAGANVLTF.

V is TRBV28 and J is TRBJ1-1; D gene ambiguous. V was pared by 8 bases and J by 0 bases, with 7 bases between. Germline V CDR1 and CDR2: MDHEN, SYDVKM. CDR3 size: 12 residues. This CDR3 reads CASYAVNTEAFF. CDR3 nucleotides: TGTGCCAGCTACGCCGTGAACACTGAAGCTTTCTTT.

In DNA, the CDR3 is TGTGCCAGCAGCGTAGCTGACCTCACAGATACGCAGTATTTT. It specifies CASSVADLTDTQYF. The V gene is TRBV9, the J gene TRBJ2-3, with D unresolved. Trimming pared 0 bases from V and 2 bases from J, leaving 7 bases between. The CDR3 covers 14 residues. CDR1 is SGDLS and CDR2 is YYNGEE in the germline V gene.

The rearrangement links TRBV7-9 to TRBJ1-1; a possible D gene is TRBD1 (6 bases). The CDR3 is 13 amino acids. Germline loops: CDR1 SEHNR, CDR2 FQNEAQ (reference sequence). Trimming took off 4 bases at V and 2 bases at J, with 8 bases between the two ends. The CDR3 DNA reads TGTGCCAGCAGCTGGGGGGCAAACACTGAAGCTTTCTTT. Residues: CASSWGANTEAFF.